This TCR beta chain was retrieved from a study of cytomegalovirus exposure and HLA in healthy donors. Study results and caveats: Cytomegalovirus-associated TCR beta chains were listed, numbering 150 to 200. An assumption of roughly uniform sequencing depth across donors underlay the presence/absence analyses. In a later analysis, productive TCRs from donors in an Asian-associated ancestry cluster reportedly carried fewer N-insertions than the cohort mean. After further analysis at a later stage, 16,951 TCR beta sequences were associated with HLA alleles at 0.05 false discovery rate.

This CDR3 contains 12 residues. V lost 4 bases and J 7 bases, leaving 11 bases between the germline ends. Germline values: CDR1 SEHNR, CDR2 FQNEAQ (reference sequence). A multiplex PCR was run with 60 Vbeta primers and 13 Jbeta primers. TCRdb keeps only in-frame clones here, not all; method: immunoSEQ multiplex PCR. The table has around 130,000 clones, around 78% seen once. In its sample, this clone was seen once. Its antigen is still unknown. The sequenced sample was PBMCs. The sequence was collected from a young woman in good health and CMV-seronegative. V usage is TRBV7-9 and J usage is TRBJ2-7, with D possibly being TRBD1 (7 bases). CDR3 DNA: TGTGCCAGCAGCTCTGCAGGGGGGGAGCAGTACTTC. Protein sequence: CASSSAGGEQYF.